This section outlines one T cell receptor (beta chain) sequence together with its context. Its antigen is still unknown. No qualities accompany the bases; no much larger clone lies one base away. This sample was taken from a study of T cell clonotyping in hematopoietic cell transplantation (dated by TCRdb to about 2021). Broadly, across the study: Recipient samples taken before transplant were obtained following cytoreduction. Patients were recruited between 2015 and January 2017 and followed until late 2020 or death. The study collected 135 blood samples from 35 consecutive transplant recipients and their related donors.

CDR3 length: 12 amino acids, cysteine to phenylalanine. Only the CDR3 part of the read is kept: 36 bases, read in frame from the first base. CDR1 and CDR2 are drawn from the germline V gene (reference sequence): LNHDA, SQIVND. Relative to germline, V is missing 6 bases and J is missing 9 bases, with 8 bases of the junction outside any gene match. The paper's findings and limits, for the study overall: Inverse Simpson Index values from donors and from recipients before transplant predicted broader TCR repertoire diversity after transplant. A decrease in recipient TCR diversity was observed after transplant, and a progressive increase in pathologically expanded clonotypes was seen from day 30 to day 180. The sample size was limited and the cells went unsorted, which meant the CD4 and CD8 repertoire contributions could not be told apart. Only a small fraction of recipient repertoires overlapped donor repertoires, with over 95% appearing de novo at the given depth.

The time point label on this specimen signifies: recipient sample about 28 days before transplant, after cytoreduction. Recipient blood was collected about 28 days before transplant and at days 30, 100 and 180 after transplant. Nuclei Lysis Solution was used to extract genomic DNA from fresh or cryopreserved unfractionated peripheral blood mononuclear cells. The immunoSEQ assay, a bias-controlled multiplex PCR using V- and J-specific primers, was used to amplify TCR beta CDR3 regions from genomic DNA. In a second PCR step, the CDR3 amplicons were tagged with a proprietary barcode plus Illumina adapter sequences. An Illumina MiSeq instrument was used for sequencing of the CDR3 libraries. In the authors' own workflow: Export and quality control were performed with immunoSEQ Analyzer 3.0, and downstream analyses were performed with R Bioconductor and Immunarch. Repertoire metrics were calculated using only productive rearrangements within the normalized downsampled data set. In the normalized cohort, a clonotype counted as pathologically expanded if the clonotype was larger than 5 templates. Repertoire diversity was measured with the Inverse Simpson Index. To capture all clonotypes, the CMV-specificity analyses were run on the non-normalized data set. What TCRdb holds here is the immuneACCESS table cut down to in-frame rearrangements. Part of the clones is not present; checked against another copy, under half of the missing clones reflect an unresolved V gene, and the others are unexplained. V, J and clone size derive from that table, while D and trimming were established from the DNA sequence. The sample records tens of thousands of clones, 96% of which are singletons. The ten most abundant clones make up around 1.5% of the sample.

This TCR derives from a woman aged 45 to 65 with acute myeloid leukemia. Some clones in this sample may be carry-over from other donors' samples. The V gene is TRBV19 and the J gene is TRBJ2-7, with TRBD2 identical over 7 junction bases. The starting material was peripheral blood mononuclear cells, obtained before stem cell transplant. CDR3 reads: CASSSSGIGQYF. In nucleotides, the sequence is TGTGCCAGTAGCTCCAGCGGGATCGGGCAGTACTTC.